This T cell receptor (beta chain) was captured by sequencing in a study of CD8 T cells in ankylosing spondylitis. Study observations and caveats: Disease-linked clones proved CD8+ and comparatively uncommon in peripheral blood. Disease-linked clones reportedly showed significant enrichment in matched ankylosing spondylitis synovial fluid. Existing reports had already noted some motif variants in reactive arthritis synovial fluid and blood. Among TCR beta sequences, a motif of several highly homologous variants appeared characteristic of ankylosing spondylitis blood.

Germline V CDR1 and CDR2: SGHVS, FNYEAQ. The CDR3 is 16 residues long. V lost 0 bases to trimming and J lost 2 bases, with 12 bases between them. Making use of molecular barcodes, quantitative 5'-RACE generated TCR beta libraries. In TCRdb, the 5' RACE reads were re-called with MiXCR into one record per CDR3 protein. Here the sample spans around 770,000 distinct CDR3 sequences, about an eighth being singletons. In regard to this clonotype: Its antigen remains unidentified.

This sequence originates from a male donor with ankylosing spondylitis. The sequenced sample was blood, either unsorted or a sorted T cell fraction (not recorded which). The chain has TRBV7-6 and TRBJ2-3; possible D gene TRBD1, 6 bases. CDR3 region: CASSLAPRGHTDTQYF. The CDR3 coding sequence is TGTGCCAGCAGCTTAGCGCCCAGGGGACACACAGATACGCAGTATTTT.